This entry lists 14 T cell receptor beta chains sequenced from one sample in a study of T cells in women clearing cervical HPV infection. The data were produced by immunoSEQ multiplex PCR, yet TCRdb's version contains in-frame clones alone and is incomplete. Its table records 25,000 to 35,000 clones. Sequenced input: blood buffy coat. The source of these receptors is a woman between 18 and 70 years old with a cervical HPV16 infection that either progressed to CIN3+ or cleared (not recorded which).

In regard to this clone: The CDR3 end lies 3 residues beyond the end of the read and is filled in from the germline J gene. The V call is TRBV7-2, the J call TRBJ2-1; possible D gene TRBD2, 6 bases. Trimming removed 3 bases at V and 8 bases at J, with 14 bases between. Germline V gene lookup returns CDR1 SGHTA and CDR2 FQGNSA. The CDR3 loop spans 14 amino acids. The CDR3: CASSFSGGNDEQFF. CDR3 DNA (partial): TGTGCCAGCAGCTTTAGCGGCGGCAATGATGAG.

The sequenced CDR3 bases are TGTGCCAGCAGCTTAGGACAGGGAAACACCGGGGAG. Protein: CASSLGQGNTGE. The CDR3, in full, reads CASSLGQGNTGELFF. V is TRBV7-9 and J is TRBJ2-2; TRBD1 aligns across 7 bases. The sequenced fragment ends 3 residues before the CDR3 boundary, so the rest is inferred from the germline J gene. Germline trimming cut 1 base from V and 2 bases from J; bases unmatched to any gene: 1. The CDR3 totals 15 residues. Germline lookup yields CDR1 SEHNR and CDR2 FQNEAQ (reference sequence).

Partial CDR3 DNA: TGTGCCAGTAGTATAGATCGTGTAGATGAG. Amino acids: CASSIDRVDE. The whole CDR3 protein reads CASSIDRVDEQFF. This chain uses TRBV19 with TRBJ2-1; D not certain. The CDR3 extends 3 residues past the end of the read, so its final part is completed from the germline J gene. In germline, CDR1 is LNHDA, CDR2 SQIVND (reference sequence). Trimming took off 0 bases at V and 8 bases at J, with 8 bases between the two ends. The CDR3 length is 13 residues.

Note on this clone: The read terminates 3 residues before the CDR3 end, so the remaining end is supplied by the germline J gene. The chain links TRBV11-2 to TRBJ2-3, with 8 bases fitting TRBD2. Germline V lookup: CDR1 SGHAT, CDR2 FQNNGV. This CDR3 comprises 15 residues. Trimming at V came to 0 bases and at J to 6 bases, leaving 5 bases not matched to a gene. The chain's CDR3 is CASSLDLAGSDTQYF. CDR3 DNA, as far as it was read: TGTGCCAGCAGCTTAGACCTAGCGGGCTCGGATACG. Complete variable domain (other parts from reference TRBV11-2 and TRBJ2-3): EAGVAQSPRYKIIEKRQSVAFWCNPISGHATLYWYQQILGQGPKLLIQFQNNGVVDDSQLPKDRFSAERLKGVDSTLKIQPAKLEDSAVYLCASSLDLAGSDTQYFGPGTRLTVL.

With respect to this clone: The read stops 3 residues short of the end of the CDR3; the missing end is completed from the germline J gene. The chain has TRBV19 and TRBJ2-7, with 8 bases that match TRBD2. CDR1 and CDR2 from the germline V gene are LNHDA and SQIVND (reference sequence). The CDR3 length is 17 residues. V lost 6 bases, J lost 4 bases, and 17 bases stayed unmatched. The CDR3 sequence: CASSPPAGGPGQYEQYF. CDR3 DNA (partial): TGTGCCAGTAGCCCCCCCGCGGGGGGACCTGGACAGTACGAG.

Comment on this clone: The CDR3 is cut off 3 residues early in the read; its end comes from the germline J gene. This chain connects TRBV18 to TRBJ2-1; TRBD2 aligns across 12 bases. This CDR3 contains 20 residues. The V gene's germline CDR1 is KGHSH and CDR2 LQKENI. V lost 6 bases and J lost 7; bases outside the gene matches: 22. CDR3 bases read: TGTGCCAGCTCGCCCCCCCTAGCGGGAGGGCCTTCAGTCTCCGTTAATGAG. It codes for CASSPPLAGGPSVSVNE. The entire CDR3 sequence reads CASSPPLAGGPSVSVNEQFF.

To note about this clone: With the read ending 3 residues before the CDR3 end, the germline J gene is used to fill in that end. This sequence joins TRBV2 and TRBJ1-2; 12 positions agree with TRBD1. Germline CDR1 is SNHLY and CDR2 is FYNNEI. This CDR3 has 15 residues. The V and J ends lost 4 bases and 7 bases, in that order; junction bases with no gene match: 7. CDR3 DNA, as far as it was read: TGTGCCAGCAGTGCCGAGGGACAGGGGGCGTCTGGC. Translation gives CASSAEGQGASG. The full CDR3 reads CASSAEGQGASGYTF.

Of note for this clone: The sequenced fragment ends 3 residues before the CDR3 boundary, so the rest is inferred from the germline J gene. This chain connects TRBV19 to TRBJ2-6; possible D gene TRBD2, 5 bases. V gave up 7 bases and J gave up 2 bases, with 9 bases separating them. The CDR3 extends over 14 amino acids. Germline values: CDR1 LNHDA, CDR2 SQIVND (reference sequence). CDR3 protein: CASTVGAGANVLTF. Incomplete CDR3 DNA: TGTGCCAGTACGGTCGGGGCTGGGGCCAACGTC. Complete variable domain (other parts from reference TRBV19 and TRBJ2-6): DGGITQSPKYLFRKEGQNVTLSCEQNLNHDAMYWYRQDPGQGLRLIYYSQIVNDFQKGDIAEGYSVSREKKESFPLTVTSAQKNPTAFYLCASTVGAGANVLTFGAGSRLTVL.

Notes on this clone: The CDR3 extends 3 residues past the end of the read, so its final part is completed from the germline J gene. The rearrangement uses TRBV11-2 and TRBJ1-1; tentatively, D is TRBD1 (6 bases). V was pared by 2 bases and J by 4 bases, with 8 bases between. The CDR3 is 13 amino acids. The germline V gene encodes CDR1 SGHAT and CDR2 FQNNGV. CDR3 loop: CASSLTQGTEAFF. CDR3 bases read: TGTGCCAGCAGCTTAACACAGGGCACTGAA.

A word on this clone: The read halts 3 residues ahead of the CDR3 end, with the missing end drawn from the germline J gene. The rearrangement joins TRBV18 to TRBJ1-2; 7 bases align to TRBD1. The CDR3 extends over 19 amino acids. Germline V gives CDR1 KGHSH, CDR2 LQKENI. CDR3 DNA, as far as it was read: TGTGCCAGCTCACCACTGGTATACAGGTCGGGACAGACGAACAATGAC. Protein sequence: CASSPLVYRSGQTNND. The full CDR3 protein is CASSPLVYRSGQTNNDYTF.

Concerning this clone itself: The sequence runs out 3 residues before the end of the CDR3; the remainder is reconstructed from the germline J gene. The chain couples TRBV6-2 or TRBV6-3 to TRBJ2-2, with 7 positions matching TRBD1. This CDR3 contains 16 residues. From germline, CDR1 is MNHEY and CDR2 SVGEGT. Trimming removed 5 bases from V and 0 bases from J; junction bases left unmatched: 6. The CDR3 is CASSPWGTANTGELFF. CDR3 bases read: TGTGCCAGCAGTCCATGGGGGACAGCGAACACCGGGGAG.

Comment on this clone: The sequence runs out 3 residues before the end of the CDR3; the remainder is reconstructed from the germline J gene. The chain combines TRBV7-2 with TRBJ2-7, with a tentative D call TRBD2 (5 bases). V lost 3 bases and J 6 bases, leaving 9 bases between the germline ends. CDR3 length: 12 residues. Germline values: CDR1 SGHTA, CDR2 FQGNSA. The DNA read from the CDR3 is TGTGCCAGCAGCTTTCAGACTATCGAG. Translated: CASSFQTIE. The full CDR3 protein is CASSFQTIEQYF.

Points on this clone: The read ends 3 residues shy of where the CDR3 ends; the end is completed using the germline J gene. V and J are TRBV7-9 and TRBJ1-2; possible D gene TRBD1, 5 bases. The germline V gene has CDR1 SEHNR and CDR2 FQNEAQ (reference sequence). The CDR3 is 12 amino acids. V lost 5 bases and J 6 bases, leaving 10 bases between the germline ends. The covered CDR3 bases are TGTGCCAGCAGCCCAAGGGGAGATGGC. Translation gives CASSPRGDG. The full CDR3 sequence reads CASSPRGDGYTF.

In the case of this clone: The CDR3 end falls 3 residues outside the read, so it is completed with the germline J gene. The genes are TRBV5-4 and TRBJ2-3; 9 nucleotides line up with TRBD1. CDR1 and CDR2 from the germline V gene are SGHNT and YYREEE (reference sequence). The CDR3 has 16 residues. V gave up 4 bases and J gave up 7 bases; unmatched junction bases: 13. The chain's CDR3 is CASSETPGTGLHTQYF. The sequenced part of the CDR3 DNA is TGTGCCAGCAGCGAAACTCCCGGGACAGGGTTACATACG.